This T cell receptor (beta chain) is drawn from a study of blood T cell repertoires in COVID-19. Study details: COVID-19 samples from acute and convalescent phases originated in the United States, Italy and Spain. Nucleic acid was either cDNA or gDNA, and it came from T cells, B-cell-depleted T cells, or PBMCs.

Study processing details: Amplification with reference gene primers provided the estimates of nucleated cell counts. TCRdb's copy holds only in-frame clones and misses some; the assay was immunoSEQ multiplex PCR. D and trimming were read from the DNA, whereas the V and J calls and clone size are those reported in that table. The table has tens of thousands of clones, approximately 92% seen once. Trimming took off 0 bases at V and 9 bases at J, with 12 bases between the two ends. The CDR3 consists of 14 residues. Germline loops: CDR1 MNHNY, CDR2 SVGAGI (reference sequence). The specimen was peripheral blood. This chain connects TRBV6-6 to TRBJ2-1; D perhaps matches TRBD2 (5 bases). The origin of this receptor is a man older than 75 with acute or convalescent COVID-19. CDR3 region: CASSYSTRESEQFF. CDR3 DNA sequence: TGTGCCAGCAGTTACTCGACAAGGGAGAGTGAGCAGTTCTTC.